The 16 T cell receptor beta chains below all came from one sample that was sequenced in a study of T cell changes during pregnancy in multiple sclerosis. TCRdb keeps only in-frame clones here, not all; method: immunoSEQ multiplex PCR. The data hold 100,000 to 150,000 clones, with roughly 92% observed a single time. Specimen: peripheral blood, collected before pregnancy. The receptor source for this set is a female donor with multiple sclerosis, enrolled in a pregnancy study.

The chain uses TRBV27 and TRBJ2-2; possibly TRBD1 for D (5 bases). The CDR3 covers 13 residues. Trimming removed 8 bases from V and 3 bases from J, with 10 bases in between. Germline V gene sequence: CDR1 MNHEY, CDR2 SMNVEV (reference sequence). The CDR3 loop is CASFRVDTGELFF. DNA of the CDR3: TGTGCCAGCTTCAGGGTCGACACCGGGGAGCTGTTTTTT.

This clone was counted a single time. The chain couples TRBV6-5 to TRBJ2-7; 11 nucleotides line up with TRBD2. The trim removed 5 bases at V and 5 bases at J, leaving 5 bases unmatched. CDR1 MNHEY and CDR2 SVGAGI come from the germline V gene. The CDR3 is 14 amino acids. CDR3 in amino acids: CASSPGLAADEQYF. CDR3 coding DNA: TGTGCCAGCAGTCCGGGACTAGCGGCAGACGAGCAGTACTTC.

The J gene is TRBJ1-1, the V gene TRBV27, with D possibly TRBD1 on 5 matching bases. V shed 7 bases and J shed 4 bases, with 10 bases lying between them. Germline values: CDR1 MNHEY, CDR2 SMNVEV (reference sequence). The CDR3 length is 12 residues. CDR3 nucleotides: TGTGCCAGCAAGCGGGGGACCACTGAAGCTTTCTTT. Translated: CASKRGTTEAFF.

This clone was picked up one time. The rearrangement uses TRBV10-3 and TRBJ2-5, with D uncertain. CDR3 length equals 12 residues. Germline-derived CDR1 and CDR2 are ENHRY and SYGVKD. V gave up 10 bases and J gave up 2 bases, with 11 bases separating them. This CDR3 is CATDNGQETQYF. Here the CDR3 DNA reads TGTGCCACCGACAACGGTCAAGAGACCCAGTACTTC.

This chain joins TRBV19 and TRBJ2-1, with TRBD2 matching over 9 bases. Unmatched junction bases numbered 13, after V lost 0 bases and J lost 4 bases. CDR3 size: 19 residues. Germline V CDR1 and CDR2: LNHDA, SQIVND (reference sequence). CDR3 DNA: TGTGCCAGTAGTATAGATCTGGCCCCAGCGGGAGGAGAATACAATGAGCAGTTCTTC. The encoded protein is CASSIDLAPAGGEYNEQFF.

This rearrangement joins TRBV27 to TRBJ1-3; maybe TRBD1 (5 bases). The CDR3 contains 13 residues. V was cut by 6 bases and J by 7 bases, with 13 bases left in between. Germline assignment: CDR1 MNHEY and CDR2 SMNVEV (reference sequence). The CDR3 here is CASRTPGGNTIYF. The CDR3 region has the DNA TGTGCCAGCAGGACCCCTGGGGGGAACACCATATATTTT.

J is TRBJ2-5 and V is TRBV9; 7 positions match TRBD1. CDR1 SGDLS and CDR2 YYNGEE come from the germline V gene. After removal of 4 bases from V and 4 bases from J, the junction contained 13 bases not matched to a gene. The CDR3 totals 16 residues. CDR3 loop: CASSPRPGTVGETQYF. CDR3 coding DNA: TGTGCCAGCAGCCCACGGCCCGGGACAGTAGGAGAGACCCAGTACTTC.

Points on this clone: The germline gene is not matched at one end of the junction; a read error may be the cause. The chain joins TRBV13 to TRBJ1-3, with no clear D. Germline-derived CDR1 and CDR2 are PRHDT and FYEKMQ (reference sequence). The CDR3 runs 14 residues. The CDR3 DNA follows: TGTGCCGGCAGCTTAATCGGGGTTGGAAACACCATATATTTT. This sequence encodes CAGSLIGVGNTIYF.

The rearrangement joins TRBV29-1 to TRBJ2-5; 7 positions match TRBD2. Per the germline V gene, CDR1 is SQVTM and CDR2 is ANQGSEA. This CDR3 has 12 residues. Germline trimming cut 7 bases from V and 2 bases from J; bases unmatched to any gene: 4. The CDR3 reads CSAGLVQETQYF. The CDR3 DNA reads TGCAGCGCAGGACTAGTTCAAGAGACCCAGTACTTC. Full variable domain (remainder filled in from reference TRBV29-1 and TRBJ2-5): SAVISQKPSRDICQRGTSLTIQCQVDSQVTMMFWYRQQPGQSLTLIATANQGSEATYESGFVIDKFPISRPNLTFSTLTVSNMSPEDSSIYLCSAGLVQETQYFGPGTRLLVL.

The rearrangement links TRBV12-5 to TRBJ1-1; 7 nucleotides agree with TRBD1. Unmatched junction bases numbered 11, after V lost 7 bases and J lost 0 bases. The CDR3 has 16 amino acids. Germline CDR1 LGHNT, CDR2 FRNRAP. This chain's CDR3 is CASATTGHELNTEAFF. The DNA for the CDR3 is TGTGCTAGTGCCACGACAGGGCACGAATTGAACACTGAAGCTTTCTTT.

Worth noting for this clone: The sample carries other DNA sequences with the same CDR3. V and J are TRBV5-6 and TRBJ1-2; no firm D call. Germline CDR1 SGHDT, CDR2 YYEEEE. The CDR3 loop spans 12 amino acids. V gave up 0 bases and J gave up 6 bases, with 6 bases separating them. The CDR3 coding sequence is TGTGCCAGCAGCTTGGCCGGTCATGGCTACACCTTC. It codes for CASSLAGHGYTF.

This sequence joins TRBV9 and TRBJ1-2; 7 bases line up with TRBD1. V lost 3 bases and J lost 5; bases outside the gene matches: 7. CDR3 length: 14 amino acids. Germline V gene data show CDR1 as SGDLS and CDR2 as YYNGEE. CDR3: CASSASGTAYGYTF. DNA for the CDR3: TGTGCCAGCAGCGCCTCAGGGACAGCTTATGGCTACACCTTC.

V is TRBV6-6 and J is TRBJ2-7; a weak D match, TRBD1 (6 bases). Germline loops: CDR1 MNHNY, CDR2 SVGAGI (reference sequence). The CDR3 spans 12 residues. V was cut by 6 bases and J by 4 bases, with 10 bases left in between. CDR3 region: CASSPQGYEQYF. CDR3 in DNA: TGTGCCAGCAGCCCCCAGGGGTACGAGCAGTACTTC.

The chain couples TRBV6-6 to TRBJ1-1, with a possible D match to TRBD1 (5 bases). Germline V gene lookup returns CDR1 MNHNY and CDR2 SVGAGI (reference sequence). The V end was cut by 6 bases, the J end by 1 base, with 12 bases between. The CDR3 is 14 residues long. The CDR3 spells CASSLPRANTEAFF. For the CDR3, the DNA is TGTGCCAGCAGCCTCCCCAGGGCGAACACTGAAGCTTTCTTT.

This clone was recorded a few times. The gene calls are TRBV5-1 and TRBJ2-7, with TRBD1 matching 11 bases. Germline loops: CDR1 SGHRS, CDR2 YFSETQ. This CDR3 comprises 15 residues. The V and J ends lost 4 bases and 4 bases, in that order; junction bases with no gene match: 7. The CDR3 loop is CASSPGTGGPYEQYF. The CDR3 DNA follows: TGCGCCAGCAGCCCTGGGACAGGGGGGCCTTACGAGCAGTACTTC.

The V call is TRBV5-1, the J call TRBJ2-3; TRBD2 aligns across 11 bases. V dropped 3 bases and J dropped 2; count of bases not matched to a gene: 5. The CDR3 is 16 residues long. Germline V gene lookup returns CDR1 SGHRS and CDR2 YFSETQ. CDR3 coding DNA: TGCGCCAGCAGCTACCTTAGCGGGGGGGCCACAGATACGCAGTATTTT. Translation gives CASSYLSGGATDTQYF.